This T cell receptor (beta chain) was sequenced in a study of T-cell reconstitution after alpha-beta-depleted transplantation in children. The CDR3 covers 14 residues. CDR1 is DFQATT and CDR2 is SNEGSKA in the germline V gene (reference sequence). The V and J ends lost 4 bases and 3 bases respectively, with 13 bases between them. This clonotype was seen at least ten times. A TCRbeta library incorporating unique molecular identifiers was prepared. TCRdb fed the PCR reads into MiXCR, producing one record per CDR3 protein. The table records 110,000 or so distinct CDR3 sequences, around 6.4% of them present only once.

Sample: PBMCs, mostly from graft donor cells, taken 360 days after TCRalphabeta/CD19-depleted stem cell transplant. The chain couples TRBV20-1 to TRBJ2-1; D perhaps matches TRBD1 (6 bases). This TCR derives from a male patient between 2 and 15 years old who had a stem cell transplant for acute lymphoblastic leukemia, so the T cells may come from the graft donor. For the CDR3, the DNA is TGCAGTGCTACTAGATGGGACAACTACAATGAGCAGTTCTTC. Protein sequence: CSATRWDNYNEQFF.